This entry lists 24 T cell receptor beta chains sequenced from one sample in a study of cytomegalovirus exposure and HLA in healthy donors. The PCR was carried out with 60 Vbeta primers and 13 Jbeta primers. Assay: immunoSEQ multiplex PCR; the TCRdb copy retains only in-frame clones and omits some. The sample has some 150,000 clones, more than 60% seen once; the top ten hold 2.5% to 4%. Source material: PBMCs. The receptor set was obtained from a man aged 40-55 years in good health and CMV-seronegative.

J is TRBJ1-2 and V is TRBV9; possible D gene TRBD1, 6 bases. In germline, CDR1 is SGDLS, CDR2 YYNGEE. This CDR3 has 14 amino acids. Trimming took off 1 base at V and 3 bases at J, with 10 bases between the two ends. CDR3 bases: TGTGCCAGCAGCGTACAGGCAGGGGACTATGGCTACACCTTC. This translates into CASSVQAGDYGYTF.

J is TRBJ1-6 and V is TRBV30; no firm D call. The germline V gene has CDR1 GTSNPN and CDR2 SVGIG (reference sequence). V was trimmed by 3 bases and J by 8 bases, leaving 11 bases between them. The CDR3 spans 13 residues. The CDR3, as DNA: TGTGCCTGGAGCTCGAACAGAGATTCACCCCTCCACTTT. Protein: CAWSSNRDSPLHF.

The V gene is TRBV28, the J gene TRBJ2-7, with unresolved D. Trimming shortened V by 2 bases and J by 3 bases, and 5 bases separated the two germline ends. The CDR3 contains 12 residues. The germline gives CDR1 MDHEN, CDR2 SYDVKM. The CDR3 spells CASSLQDYEQYF. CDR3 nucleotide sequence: TGTGCCAGCAGTTTACAGGACTACGAGCAGTACTTC.

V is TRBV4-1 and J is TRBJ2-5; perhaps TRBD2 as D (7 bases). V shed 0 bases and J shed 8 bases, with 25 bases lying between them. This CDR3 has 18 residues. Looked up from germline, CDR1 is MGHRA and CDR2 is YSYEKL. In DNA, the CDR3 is TGCGCCAGCAGCCAAGATCCCCCACGGGGGGCCGTAAAGGAAACCCAGTACTTC. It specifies CASSQDPPRGAVKETQYF.

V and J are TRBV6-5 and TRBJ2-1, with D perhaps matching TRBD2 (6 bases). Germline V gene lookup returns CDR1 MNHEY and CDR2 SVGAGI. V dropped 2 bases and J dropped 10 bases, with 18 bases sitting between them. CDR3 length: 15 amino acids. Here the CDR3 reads CASSYPSGLNAEQFF. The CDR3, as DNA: TGTGCCAGCAGTTACCCATCGGGACTCAACGCGGAGCAGTTCTTC.

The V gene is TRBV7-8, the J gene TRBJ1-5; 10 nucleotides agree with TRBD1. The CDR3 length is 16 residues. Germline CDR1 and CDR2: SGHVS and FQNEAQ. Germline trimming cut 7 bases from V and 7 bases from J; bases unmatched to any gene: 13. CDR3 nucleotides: TGTGCCAGCACCCCCTCGACAGGGGGCGTCGGGCAGCCCCAGCATTTT. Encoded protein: CASTPSTGGVGQPQHF.

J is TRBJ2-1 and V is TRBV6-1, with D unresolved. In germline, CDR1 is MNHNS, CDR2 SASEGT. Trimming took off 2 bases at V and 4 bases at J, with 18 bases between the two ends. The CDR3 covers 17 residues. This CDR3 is CASSETTTVLNYNEQFF. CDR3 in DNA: TGTGCCAGCAGTGAAACGACAACCGTCCTAAATTACAATGAGCAGTTCTTC.

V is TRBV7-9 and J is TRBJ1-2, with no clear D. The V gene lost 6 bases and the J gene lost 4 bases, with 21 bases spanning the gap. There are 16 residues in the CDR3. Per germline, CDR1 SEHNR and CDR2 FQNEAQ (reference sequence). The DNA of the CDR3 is TGTGCCAGCAGTTCCTTGGGAGAAGAACAAAGCTATGGCTACACCTTC. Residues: CASSSLGEEQSYGYTF.

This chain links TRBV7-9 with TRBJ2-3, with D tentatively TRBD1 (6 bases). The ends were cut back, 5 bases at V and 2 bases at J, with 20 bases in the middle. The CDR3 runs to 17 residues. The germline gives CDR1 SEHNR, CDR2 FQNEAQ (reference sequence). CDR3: CASSPTRAGAPTDTQYF. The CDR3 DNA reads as TGTGCCAGCAGCCCCACCCGGGCAGGGGCGCCCACAGATACGCAGTATTTT.

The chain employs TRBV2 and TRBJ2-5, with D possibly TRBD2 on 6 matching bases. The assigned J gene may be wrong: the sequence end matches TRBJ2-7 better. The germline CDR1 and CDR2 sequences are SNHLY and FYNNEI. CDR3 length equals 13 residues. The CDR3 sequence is CASRRTTRYEQYF. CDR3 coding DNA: TGTGCCAGCAGGAGGACTACGAGGTACGAGCAGTACTTC.

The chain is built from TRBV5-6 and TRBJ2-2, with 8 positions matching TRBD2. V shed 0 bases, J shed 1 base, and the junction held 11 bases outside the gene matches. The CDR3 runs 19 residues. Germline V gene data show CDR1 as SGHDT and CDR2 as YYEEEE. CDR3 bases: TGTGCCAGCAGCTTGGTACTTACGGCGGGGGGCCAGAACACCGGGGAGCTGTTTTTT. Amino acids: CASSLVLTAGGQNTGELFF.

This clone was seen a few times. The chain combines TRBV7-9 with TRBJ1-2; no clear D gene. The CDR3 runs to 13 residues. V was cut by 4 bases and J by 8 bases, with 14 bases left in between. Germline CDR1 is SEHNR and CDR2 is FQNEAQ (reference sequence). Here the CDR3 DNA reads TGTGCCAGCAGCTACGACTGGACGGGAGGCTACACCTTC. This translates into CASSYDWTGGYTF.

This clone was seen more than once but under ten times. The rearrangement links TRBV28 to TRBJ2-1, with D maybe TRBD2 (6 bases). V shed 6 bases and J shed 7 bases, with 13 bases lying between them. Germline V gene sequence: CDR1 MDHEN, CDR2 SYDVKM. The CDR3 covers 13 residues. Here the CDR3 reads CASSLRGRNEQFF. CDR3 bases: TGTGCCAGCAGCCTTCGGGGGAGGAATGAGCAGTTCTTC. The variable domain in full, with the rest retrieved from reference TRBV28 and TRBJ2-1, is DVKVTQSSRYLVKRTGEKVFLECVQDMDHENMFWYRQDPGLGLRLIYFSYDVKMKEKGDIPEGYSVSREKKERFSLILESASTNQTSMYLCASSLRGRNEQFFGPGTRLTVL.

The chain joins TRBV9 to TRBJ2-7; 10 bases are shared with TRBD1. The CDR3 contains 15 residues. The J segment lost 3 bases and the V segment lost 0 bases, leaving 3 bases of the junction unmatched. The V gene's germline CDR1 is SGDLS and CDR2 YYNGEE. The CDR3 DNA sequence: TGTGCCAGCAGCGTAGGAGGGACAGGGGTCTACGAGCAGTACTTC. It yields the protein CASSVGGTGVYEQYF.

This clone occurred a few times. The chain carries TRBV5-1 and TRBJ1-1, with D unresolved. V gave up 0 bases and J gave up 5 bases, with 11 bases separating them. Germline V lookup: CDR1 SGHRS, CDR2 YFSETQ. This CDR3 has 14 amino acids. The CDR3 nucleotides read TGCGCCAGCAGCTTGGTATCCGGGGATACTGAAGCTTTCTTT. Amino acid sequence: CASSLVSGDTEAFF.

The CDR3 coding sequence is TGTGCCAGCAGCTTATTGCCTGGACAGGACGAGGCAGCTGAGCAGTTCTTC. Amino acid sequence: CASSLLPGQDEAAEQFF. V is TRBV7-9 and J is TRBJ2-1; 7 bases are a match to TRBD1. CDR3 length: 17 amino acids. V gave up 2 bases and J gave up 9 bases; unmatched junction bases: 16. Germline CDR1 SEHNR, CDR2 FQNEAQ (reference sequence).

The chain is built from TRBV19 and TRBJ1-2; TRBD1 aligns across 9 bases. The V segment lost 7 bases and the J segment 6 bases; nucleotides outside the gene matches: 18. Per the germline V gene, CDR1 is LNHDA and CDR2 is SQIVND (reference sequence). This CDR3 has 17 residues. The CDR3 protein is CASTANLRDRVFDGYTF. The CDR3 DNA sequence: TGTGCCAGTACTGCAAATCTCCGGGACAGGGTTTTTGATGGCTACACCTTC.

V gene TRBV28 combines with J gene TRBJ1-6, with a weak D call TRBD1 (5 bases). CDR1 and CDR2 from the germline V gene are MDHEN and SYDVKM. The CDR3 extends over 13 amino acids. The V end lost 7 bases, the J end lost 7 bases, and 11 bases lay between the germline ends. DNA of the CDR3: TGTGCCAGCACCCTGGGGGGGAATTCACCCCTCCACTTT. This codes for CASTLGGNSPLHF.

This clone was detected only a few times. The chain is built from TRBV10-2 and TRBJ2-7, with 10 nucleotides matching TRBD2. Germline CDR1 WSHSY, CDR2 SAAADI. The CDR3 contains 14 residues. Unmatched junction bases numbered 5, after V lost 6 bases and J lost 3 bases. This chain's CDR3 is CASRERGGSYEQYF. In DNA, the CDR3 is TGCGCCAGCAGGGAGCGGGGGGGAAGCTACGAGCAGTACTTC.

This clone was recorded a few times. In nucleotides, the CDR3 is TGTGCCTGGAGGGATAGCGGCGCGAACACCGGGGAGCTGTTTTTT. Amino acids: CAWRDSGANTGELFF. The chain carries TRBV30 and TRBJ2-2; D may be TRBD2 (6 bases). The CDR3 length is 15 residues. Germline assignment: CDR1 GTSNPN and CDR2 SVGIG (reference sequence). The germline V and J ends were trimmed by 3 bases and 0 bases, with 11 bases remaining between them.

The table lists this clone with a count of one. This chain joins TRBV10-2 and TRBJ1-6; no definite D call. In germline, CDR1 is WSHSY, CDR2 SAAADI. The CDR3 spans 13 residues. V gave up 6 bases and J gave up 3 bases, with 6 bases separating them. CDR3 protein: CASRTNYNSPLHF. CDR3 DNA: TGCGCCAGCAGGACAAACTATAATTCACCCCTCCACTTT.

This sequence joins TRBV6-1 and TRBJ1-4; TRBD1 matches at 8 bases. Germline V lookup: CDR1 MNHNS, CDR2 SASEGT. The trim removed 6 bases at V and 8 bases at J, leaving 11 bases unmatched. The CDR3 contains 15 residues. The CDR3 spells CASSRDRGGWEKLFF. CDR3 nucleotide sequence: TGTGCCAGCAGCAGAGACAGGGGAGGTTGGGAAAAACTGTTTTTT.

DNA of the CDR3: TGCGCCAGCAGCCAAGATCCAGGGAAAGAGACCCAGTACTTC. It translates to CASSQDPGKETQYF. The V and J genes are TRBV4-3 and TRBJ2-5; possibly TRBD1 for D (5 bases). The CDR3 sequence is 14 residues long. Germline V CDR1 and CDR2: LGHNA, YSLEER. V gave up 0 bases and J gave up 3 bases, with 8 bases separating them.

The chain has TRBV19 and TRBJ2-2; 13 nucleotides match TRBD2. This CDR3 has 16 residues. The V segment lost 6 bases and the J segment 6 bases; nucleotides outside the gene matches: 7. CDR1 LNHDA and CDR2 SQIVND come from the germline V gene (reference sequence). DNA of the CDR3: TGTGCCAGTAGATCACTAGCGGGGGGGCAATCCGGGGAGCTGTTTTTT. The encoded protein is CASRSLAGGQSGELFF.